This T cell receptor beta chain emerged from a study of blood T cell repertoires in COVID-19. As for the study in general: The samples span acute and convalescent COVID-19 from the United States, Italy and Spain. T cells, B-cell-depleted T cells, or PBMCs provided the cDNA or gDNA that served as material.

CDR1 is MNHEY and CDR2 is SMNVEV in the germline V gene (reference sequence). Trimming cost V 4 bases and J 3 bases, with 16 bases left between them. The CDR3 consists of 15 residues. As handled by the study authors: Cell counts per sample came from amplifying reference gene primers. Sequencing used immunoSEQ multiplex PCR; TCRdb keeps in-frame clones, though not all of them. The V and J calls and clone size were taken over from that table, and D and trimming were inferred from the DNA. Of approximately 320,000 clones in the sample, roughly 85% are singletons; the top ten hold approximately 7.5%. This clone was picked up one time.

The sample comprised peripheral blood. The gene calls are TRBV27 and TRBJ2-7, with a possible D match to TRBD1 (7 bases). The sequence was collected from a human donor in a cohort sampled during active COVID-19. The CDR3 DNA sequence: TGTGCCAGCAGTTCACCCTCAGGGGGAGGCTACGAGCAGTACTTC. Translating it yields CASSSPSGGGYEQYF.